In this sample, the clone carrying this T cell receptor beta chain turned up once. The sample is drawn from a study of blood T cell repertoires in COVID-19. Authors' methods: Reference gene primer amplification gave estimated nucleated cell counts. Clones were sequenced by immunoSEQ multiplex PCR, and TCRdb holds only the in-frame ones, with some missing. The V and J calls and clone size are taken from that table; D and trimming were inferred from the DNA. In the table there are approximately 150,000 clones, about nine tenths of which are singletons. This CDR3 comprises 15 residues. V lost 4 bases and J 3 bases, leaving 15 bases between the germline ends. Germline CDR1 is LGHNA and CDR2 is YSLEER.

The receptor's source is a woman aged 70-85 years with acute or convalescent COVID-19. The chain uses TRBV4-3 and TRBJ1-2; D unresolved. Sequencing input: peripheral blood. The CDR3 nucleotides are TGCGCCAGCAGCCGGGAGTATGAGGGCGACTATGGCTACACCTTC. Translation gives CASSREYEGDYGYTF.